This T cell receptor (beta chain) came from a study of Ad26.COV2.S vaccination and SARS-CoV-2 variants. Study as a whole: The study gave Ad26.COV2.S intramuscularly, once or twice 56 days apart.

Treatment described: 19 received Ad26.COV2.S at low or high dose, single or two shots; roughly five received placebo; per-sample allocation not given. Samples analyzed were those drawn on day 63 after the first vaccine or placebo injection. The V end lost 6 bases, the J end lost 4 bases, and 14 bases lay between the germline ends. Looked up from germline, CDR1 is MDHEN and CDR2 is SYDVKM. The CDR3 has 14 residues. The repertoire was sequenced with immunoSEQ multiplex PCR; TCRdb's copy has only in-frame clones and lacks some. The profile covers 330,000 or so clones, with roughly 90% appearing a single time and around 5.5% taken by the ten largest.

This sequence originates from a person between 18 and 65 years old who received the Ad26.COV2.S COVID-19 vaccine or a placebo. The chain is built from TRBV28 and TRBJ2-3; D perhaps matches TRBD1 (6 bases). The source material was peripheral blood, sampled in a trial of Ad26.COV2.S vaccine versus placebo. The CDR3 spells CASRQQGSADTQYF. For the CDR3, the DNA is TGTGCCAGCAGACAACAGGGATCGGCAGATACGCAGTATTTT.